The source of this T cell receptor (beta chain) is a study of T cell responses to AZD1222 COVID-19 vaccine. Trimming took off 4 bases at V and 5 bases at J, with 18 bases between the two ends. The germline V gene has CDR1 SGDLS and CDR2 YYNGEE. The CDR3 runs to 15 residues. Method: immunoSEQ multiplex PCR; TCRdb's copy keeps in-frame clones and lacks some. The table has 56,000 or so clones, about 90% seen once. The sequence was obtained from an adult in good health. The chain has TRBV9 and TRBJ2-5; the D call may be TRBD1 or TRBD2 (6 bases each). Material: peripheral blood, obtained on day 0 of AZD1222 vaccination. The CDR3 loop is CASSPRDSGAETQYF. The CDR3 coding sequence is TGTGCCAGCAGCCCACGGGACTCAGGGGCGGAGACCCAGTACTTC.